A single sample gave rise to the 26 T cell receptor beta chains below, sequenced in a study of CD8 T cells in ankylosing spondylitis. A single record per CDR3 protein comes from TCRdb applying MiXCR to the 5' RACE reads. Of approximately 250,000 distinct CDR3 sequences detected, 20% to 30% appear once; the ten largest clones hold approximately 0.61%. Source material: blood, either unsorted or a sorted T cell fraction (not recorded which). The origin of the receptors is a male donor with ankylosing spondylitis or in good health (not recorded which).

V is TRBV29-1 and J is TRBJ2-3, with no clear D. The V end lost 0 bases, the J end lost 6 bases, and 10 bases lay between the germline ends. This CDR3 has 13 residues. Germline CDR1 and CDR2: SQVTM and ANQGSEA. The chain's CDR3 is CSVEERRLDTQYF. DNA for the CDR3: TGCAGCGTTGAAGAACGGAGATTGGATACGCAGTATTTT.

This clonotype was seen many times. Germline and junction disagree at one end, which may indicate a read error. This sequence joins TRBV5-1 and TRBJ1-5, with TRBD1 identical over 9 bases. The CDR3 covers 15 residues. The germline V gene encodes CDR1 SGHRS and CDR2 YFSETQ. CDR3 DNA sequence: TGCGCCAGCAGCCCAGGACAGGGGAGCAGTCAGCCCCAGCATTTT. Amino acid sequence: CASSPGQGSSQPQHF. Combining the CDR3 with reference TRBV5-1 and TRBJ1-5 gives the whole variable domain KAGVTQTPRYLIKTRGQQVTLSCSPISGHRSVSWYQQTPGQGLQFLFEYFSETQRNKGNFPGRFSGRQFSNSRSEMNVSTLELGDSALYLCASSPGQGSSQPQHFGDGTRLSIL.

The gene calls are TRBV20-1 and TRBJ2-5, with TRBD1 as a possible D gene (5 bases). This CDR3 is 13 amino acids long. The germline gives CDR1 DFQATT, CDR2 SNEGSKA (reference sequence). V lost 4 bases and J 5 bases, leaving 14 bases between the germline ends. The CDR3 loop reads CSANDQGWETQYF. The CDR3 DNA reads TGCAGTGCTAACGACCAGGGTTGGGAGACCCAGTACTTC.

This clonotype appeared many times. The chain uses TRBV20-1 and TRBJ2-3, with TRBD2 matching 12 bases. Per the germline V gene, CDR1 is DFQATT and CDR2 is SNEGSKA (reference sequence). V shed 5 bases, J shed 1 base, and the junction held 13 bases outside the gene matches. The CDR3 extends over 18 amino acids. The CDR3, as DNA: TGCAGTGCTCCTTGGGACGGGACTAGCGGGTTTCGCACAGATACGCAGTATTTT. Protein: CSAPWDGTSGFRTDTQYF.

The chain recombines TRBV10-1 with TRBJ2-3, with 9 bases lining up with TRBD2. The CDR3 consists of 13 residues. V trimming: 9 bases; J trimming: 13 bases; junction bases outside the gene matches: 14. CDR1 is WNHNN, CDR2 SYGVQD, per germline (reference sequence). The CDR3 nucleotides are TGCGCCAGGACAAGCGGCTGGGGACTAGCAAAGTATTTT. Encoded protein: CARTSGWGLAKYF.

Only a few counts were recorded for this clonotype. This rearrangement joins TRBV20-1 to TRBJ2-1; 9 bases match TRBD1. V lost 3 bases and J lost 6; bases outside the gene matches: 6. From germline, CDR1 is DFQATT and CDR2 SNEGSKA (reference sequence). The CDR3 has 14 amino acids. This chain's CDR3 is CSASPGTGFNEQFF. CDR3 DNA: TGCAGTGCTAGCCCCGGGACAGGGTTCAATGAGCAGTTCTTC.

The CDR3 loop reads CASGLEDTQYF. The CDR3 DNA is TGTGCTAGTGGTTTGGAAGATACGCAGTATTTT. V is TRBV12-5 and J is TRBJ2-3; D ambiguous. This CDR3 is 11 amino acids long. CDR1 is LGHNT and CDR2 is FRNRAP in the germline V gene. V was cut by 1 base and J by 5 bases, with 1 base left in between.

This rearrangement joins TRBV10-3 to TRBJ2-6; possibly TRBD1 or TRBD2 for D (6 bases each). CDR1 is ENHRY and CDR2 is SYGVKD in the germline V gene. Trimming removed 10 bases from V and 4 bases from J, with 20 bases in between. The CDR3 is 16 amino acids. The CDR3 region has the DNA TGTGCCACCATCGATGGGGGGCCGCGGGGGGCCAACGTCCTGACTTTC. Amino acids: CATIDGGPRGANVLTF.

The chain uses TRBV20-1 and TRBJ2-7; perhaps TRBD1 as D (6 bases). V was cut by 1 base and J by 7 bases, with 20 bases left in between. Germline V gives CDR1 DFQATT, CDR2 SNEGSKA (reference sequence). CDR3 length: 15 amino acids. The CDR3 here is CSARGKGHRTGEQYF. The CDR3 DNA reads as TGCAGTGCTAGAGGAAAGGGACACCGAACGGGTGAGCAGTACTTC.

The V call is TRBV10-1, the J call TRBJ2-1; D remains unclear. CDR1 and CDR2 from the germline V gene are WNHNN and SYGVQD (reference sequence). This CDR3 region has 13 residues. The V and J ends lost 5 bases and 5 bases respectively, with 10 bases between them. CDR3 nucleotides: TGCGCCAGCAGTCCGTCACTCAACAATGAGCAGTTCTTC. This sequence encodes CASSPSLNNEQFF.

CDR3 sequence (DNA): TGCAGTGCTAGAGATACTGTAGGGACTGAAGCTTTCTTT. Amino acid sequence: CSARDTVGTEAFF. The genes are TRBV20-1 and TRBJ1-1; D is ambiguous. Germline-derived CDR1 and CDR2 are DFQATT and SNEGSKA (reference sequence). Trimming took off 0 bases at V and 5 bases at J, with 10 bases between the two ends. The CDR3 contains 13 residues.

This clonotype was seen more than once but under ten times. The rearrangement joins TRBV12-3 or TRBV12-4 to TRBJ2-1; 7 nucleotides agree with TRBD1. The CDR3 contains 14 residues. V was clipped by 5 bases and J by 5 bases; unmatched bases: 6. CDR3 DNA: TGTGCCAGCAGTAAAACAGGGGCTGACAATGAGCAGTTCTTC. Its translation is CASSKTGADNEQFF.

This clonotype occurred a few times. V and J are TRBV20-1 and TRBJ1-2, with 10 bases fitting TRBD1. After removal of 0 bases from V and 3 bases from J, the junction contained 1 base not matched to a gene. Germline values: CDR1 DFQATT, CDR2 SNEGSKA (reference sequence). The CDR3 extends over 14 amino acids. CDR3 DNA sequence: TGCAGTGCTAGAGAGACAGGGGGCTACTATGGCTACACCTTC. Translated: CSARETGGYYGYTF.

The V and J genes are TRBV29-1 and TRBJ1-2; 10 positions agree with TRBD1. The J segment lost 6 bases and the V segment lost 5 bases, leaving 3 bases of the junction unmatched. CDR1 and CDR2 (germline): SQVTM, ANQGSEA. This CDR3 comprises 12 residues. CDR3 loop: CSVRTGGDGYTF. CDR3 DNA: TGCAGCGTTCGGACAGGGGGGGATGGCTACACCTTC.

This clonotype was recorded at least ten times. The chain uses TRBV20-1 and TRBJ2-7; TRBD1 agrees at 7 bases. Germline lookup yields CDR1 DFQATT and CDR2 SNEGSKA (reference sequence). The CDR3 spans 12 residues. With V trimmed by 5 bases and J by 3 bases, 4 bases remained unmatched. The CDR3 protein is CSAYRDSYEQYF. CDR3 nucleotide sequence: TGCAGTGCTTACCGGGACAGCTACGAGCAGTACTTC.

This clonotype was picked up a small number of times. The V call is TRBV24-1, the J call TRBJ2-4, with D unclear. The CDR3 sequence is 13 residues long. Per germline, CDR1 KGHDR and CDR2 SFDVKD. V was pared by 4 bases and J by 13 bases, with 16 bases between. CDR3 sequence: CATSDPRAPTQYF. The CDR3 DNA follows: TGTGCCACCAGTGACCCCCGGGCACCGACACAGTACTTC.

This clonotype has at least ten counts. This sequence joins TRBV4-1 and TRBJ2-2; D not certain. CDR3 size: 12 residues. V dropped 5 bases and J dropped 4 bases, with 5 bases sitting between them. CDR1 is MGHRA and CDR2 is YSYEKL in the germline V gene. CDR3 sequence: CASSTRTGELFF. The CDR3 nucleotides are TGCGCCAGCAGCACGCGCACCGGGGAGCTGTTTTTT.

This clonotype occurred many times. The chain couples TRBV20-1 to TRBJ2-7, with D unclear. CDR1 is DFQATT, CDR2 SNEGSKA, per germline (reference sequence). Deletions cut 5 bases from V and 9 bases from J, with 14 bases between. CDR3 length: 11 amino acids. CDR3: CSAAKLWWQYF. The CDR3 DNA reads as TGCAGTGCTGCCAAGTTGTGGTGGCAGTACTTC.

This clonotype was picked up a small number of times. The rearrangement links TRBV3-1 to TRBJ2-7; TRBD2 is a possible D gene (5 bases). V lost 5 bases to trimming and J lost 2 bases, with 10 bases between them. Germline loops: CDR1 LGHDT, CDR2 YNNKEL (reference sequence). This CDR3 has 13 residues. This CDR3 is CASSGSAAYEQYF. Written as DNA, the CDR3 is TGTGCCAGCAGCGGGAGTGCAGCCTACGAGCAGTACTTC.

This clonotype was detected a few times. The chain joins TRBV12-3 or TRBV12-4 to TRBJ2-7; D possibly corresponds to TRBD2 (6 bases). CDR3 length: 16 amino acids. Trimming removed 4 bases from V and 5 bases from J, with 21 bases in between. The CDR3 loop is CASSYGSGHQVNEQYF. The CDR3 coding sequence is TGTGCCAGCAGTTATGGTAGCGGTCATCAGGTCAACGAGCAGTACTTC.

This clonotype was seen a handful of times. The chain employs TRBV12-3 or TRBV12-4 and TRBJ2-1, with a possible D match to TRBD1 (6 bases). This CDR3 spans 15 amino acids. The V end lost 3 bases, the J end lost 4 bases, and 13 bases lay between the germline ends. CDR3 nucleotides: TGTGCCAGCAGTTTGTCTACAGGGATATACAATGAGCAGTTCTTC. Translation: CASSLSTGIYNEQFF.

The rearrangement uses TRBV20-1 and TRBJ2-5, with TRBD2 as a possible D gene (5 bases). CDR1 and CDR2 (germline): DFQATT, SNEGSKA (reference sequence). Trimming stripped 4 bases from V and 1 base from J, with 7 bases between. There are 12 residues in the CDR3. As DNA, the CDR3 is TGCAGTGCTACAAGCGGCCAAGAGACCCAGTACTTC. Its protein is CSATSGQETQYF.

The table lists this clonotype with a few counts. The CDR3 region is CSARAATTGSTDTQYF. In DNA form, the CDR3 reads TGCAGTGCTAGAGCGGCAACGACAGGGAGCACAGATACGCAGTATTTT. The V and J genes are TRBV20-1 and TRBJ2-3, with 7 bases fitting TRBD1. Trimming took 1 base from V and 0 from J; bases not matched to a gene: 7. The CDR3 loop spans 16 amino acids. CDR1 and CDR2 (germline): DFQATT, SNEGSKA (reference sequence).

This clonotype has at least ten counts. V is TRBV5-1 and J is TRBJ2-1; no definite D call. The CDR3 length is 13 residues. The germline CDR1 and CDR2 sequences are SGHRS and YFSETQ. Between the trimmed V and J ends, which lost 7 bases and 5 bases, there was a span of 13 bases. The DNA for the CDR3 is TGCGCCAGCTCTCGGGCGCCGGACAATGAGCAGTTCTTC. Its protein product is CASSRAPDNEQFF.

This chain connects TRBV20-1 to TRBJ2-7; 8 positions match TRBD1. Germline lookup yields CDR1 DFQATT and CDR2 SNEGSKA (reference sequence). The CDR3 has 14 residues. V was pared by 3 bases and J by 3 bases, with 7 bases of the junction left unmatched. The CDR3 DNA reads as TGCAGTGCTAGTTGGGACAGGTACGGCTACGAGCAGTACTTC. As protein: CSASWDRYGYEQYF.

The gene calls are TRBV6-1 and TRBJ2-5; TRBD1 matches at 7 bases. V lost 6 bases, J lost 1 base, and 5 bases stayed unmatched. From germline, CDR1 is MNHNS and CDR2 SASEGT. The CDR3 loop spans 14 amino acids. DNA of the CDR3: TGTGCCAGCAGCTTGACAGGGCCCCAAGAGACCCAGTACTTC. The encoded protein is CASSLTGPQETQYF.